One sample yielded the 3 T cell receptor beta chains listed below, sequenced in a study of T cells in Graves' hyperthyroidism and ophthalmopathy. RNA transcripts gave rise to amplified TCR beta CDR3 regions. The study used the HTBI primer set for a first-round RT-PCR of the TCR CDR3. TCRdb re-analysed the multiplex PCR reads in MiXCR, keeping a single row per CDR3 protein. Of approximately 610,000 distinct CDR3 sequences listed, over 15% are singletons. Material for sequencing was blood. These receptors all stem from a woman aged 18-29 years with Graves' hyperthyroidism.

The V call is TRBV5-1, the J call TRBJ2-7; the match to TRBD1 covers 9 bases. This CDR3 comprises 17 residues. Per the germline V gene, CDR1 is SGHRS and CDR2 is YFSETQ. Trimming at V came to 5 bases and at J to 5 bases, leaving 17 bases not matched to a gene. The CDR3 nucleotides are TGCGCCAGCAGTCGTGCCGGGACAGGGAGGGAAAGACACGAGCAGTACTTC. It codes for CASSRAGTGRERHEQYF.

Many counts were recorded for this clonotype. The gene calls are TRBV27 and TRBJ1-4, with D perhaps TRBD1 (6 bases). V was trimmed by 5 bases and J by 5 bases, leaving 12 bases between them. Germline CDR1 MNHEY, CDR2 SMNVEV (reference sequence). This CDR3 region has 14 residues. The CDR3 loop reads CASSKQTGNEKLFF. As DNA, the CDR3 is TGTGCCAGCAGTAAACAAACAGGGAATGAAAAACTGTTTTTT.

The gene calls are TRBV2 and TRBJ2-6; 7 positions agree with TRBD1. V lost 10 bases, J lost 5 bases, and 11 bases stayed unmatched. The CDR3 loop spans 15 amino acids. Germline values: CDR1 SNHLY, CDR2 FYNNEI. The CDR3 nucleotides are TGTGCCATAGGGGGACAGCGACGGTGGGCCAACGTCCTGACTTTC. Its protein product is CAIGGQRRWANVLTF.